This entry is about one T cell receptor beta chain. Its recognized antigen is unknown. The record has no base qualities; no much larger clone is one base away. Deletion took 4 bases off V and 8 bases off J, with a span of 18 bases between the germline ends. The CDR3 contains 14 residues, cysteine and phenylalanine counted. Of the read, only the CDR3 DNA is kept; its 42 bases are in frame from base 1. CDR1 and CDR2 are drawn from the germline V gene (reference sequence): SGHNT, YYREEE. The entry originates in a study of cytomegalovirus exposure and HLA in healthy donors listed by TCRdb under 2017. About the study as a whole: An earlier analysis of approximately 640 of the donors reported more than 250 Gb of sequence data and 117 million unique TCR beta sequences from roughly 200 million T cells. All discovery cohort repertoires had been generated using a single sequencing platform. The number of donors typed differed by locus, with roughly 620-640 for A, B, C, DRB1 and DQB1, around 500 for DQA1, approximately 570 for DPA1, and 472 for DPB1. Genome-wide SNP genotypes for about 60% of the roughly 700 donors were used in a later genetic analysis, which treated that subset as a discovery cohort. Using immunosequencing, the study profiled T cell repertoires from approximately 700 subjects and related those repertoires to cytomegalovirus serostatus. The study was designed to test whether signatures of past pathogen exposure could be identified by cataloging public T cell receptors. In an earlier analysis of around 540 of the donors, high-throughput TCR beta sequencing was used to judge whether each TCR beta V gene segment behaved as functional or pseudogenic. Donor age, sex, ethnicity and CMV serostatus were compiled together with the repertoire data. Approximately 300 gigabases of sequencing data and tens of millions of unique TCR sequences were included in an early release covering roughly 600 HLA-typed donors. Along with the approximately 670-subject first cohort, a separate validation cohort of about 110 different subjects was used. HLA typing covered class I and class II loci at four-digit resolution. A later analysis re-examined previously published TCR beta repertoires from over 500 donors and added high-resolution HLA genotyping to investigate patterns of TCR occurrence. To predict cytomegalovirus infection status, the study brought together high-throughput TCR immunosequencing, statistical association of individual TCRs with disease status, and machine learning. The genetic ancestry cluster associated with self-reported Caucasian donors included roughly four fifths of the 398 genotyped donors. A handful of DR-DQ haplotypes were handled as single units for association and clustering because linkage in the cohort was strong. In the later analysis, no new phenotypic data were used to find candidate immune exposures; instead, reliance was placed on TCR beta sequences and their occurrence across donors. Among 300 to 500 genotyped donors of the cohort, an average of approximately 240,000 unique TCR beta nucleotide sequences was sequenced per donor, of which about 19% were non-productive. On the study overall, not on this receptor specifically: Correlated functional status among segregating V segments might be attributable to linkage disequilibrium, but an unknown experimental factor could not be ruled out. A total of 150 to 200 TCR beta chains were listed by the study as associated with cytomegalovirus. Most TCR sequences were observed very rarely across donors, whereas some public TCRs were present in many individuals. An earlier analysis of 587 of the donors showed that most TCR beta V segments appeared in productive rearrangements either about 87% or about 30% of the time, which broadly matched IMGT annotations. Cytomegalovirus status was reported to be diagnosed by the classifier with high specificity and sensitivity in both the original and validation cohorts. In this cohort, only TCR beta chains were sequenced, and detectable features were limited by the absence of alpha or paired-chain data. When HLA alleles, especially DR and DQ, strongly co-occurred, TCR associations were difficult to assign to individual alleles. The sequencing pipeline was judged likely to have produced a cluster of highly shared sequence variants as a technical artifact. HLA typing was unavailable for some donors at each locus, so association tests used only the typed subset. In vitro tests confirmed that a few of the cytomegalovirus-associated TCR beta chains recognize cytomegalovirus antigens. In a later analysis, the rate of TCR association differed among HLA loci, with DRB1 alleles having the most associated TCRs and HLA-C alleles having the fewest. It was suggested by the authors that the approach could potentially be generalized to other disease states and immunological phenotypes. A later analysis associated about 17,000 TCR beta sequences with specific HLA alleles at a false discovery rate of 0.05. The 87-base-pair reads could not distinguish some IMGT-functional V segments, including TRBV6-2 and TRBV6-3, so those segments were excluded. CMV serostatus was the only immune exposure information available for the cohort. In a later analysis, several top co-occurrence clusters were reported to appear linked to parvovirus B19, influenza, CMV and Epstein-Barr virus. In a later analysis, HLA-associated TCR beta chains showed more clonal expansion and lower generation probabilities than non-associated chains that were equally common. A later analysis found that most CMV-associated TCR beta chains appeared HLA-restricted, with HLA associations seemingly driven largely by CMV exposure. V-gene and J-gene trimming of TCR beta chains was associated with a missense DCLRE1C variant in a later genetic analysis, and the association was replicated in an independent cohort. In a later genetic analysis, fewer N-insertions in productive TCRs were reported among donors in an Asian-associated ancestry cluster than the 666-donor mean. Roughly uniform sequencing depth across donors was assumed in presence/absence analyses, although this assumption may not hold. Around 16 rarely observed V segments, including chromosome 9 orphons, were excluded from the earlier analysis of several hundred of the donors because counts were too low. A further reported finding was that TCR beta sequences accurately predicted the HLA-A and HLA-B alleles for most subjects in the first cohort.

In total, about 650 healthy bone marrow donors made up the cohort. Cohort members were all nominally healthy when sampled, although unrecorded immune exposures were likely present. The donor was CMV seronegative and was included in the group of several hundred seronegative cohort members. A peripheral blood sample was provided by each donor, and peripheral blood mononuclear cells were used for TCR beta sequencing. The Qiagen DNeasy Blood Extraction Kit was used to extract genomic DNA from the blood cell samples. Library preparation was by the immunoSEQ multiplex PCR assay. For the multiplex PCR, a mixture combining 60 forward primers for TCR Vbeta segments and 13 reverse primers for TCR Jbeta segments was used. The CDR3 region of rearranged TCR beta genes was amplified from genomic DNA with a multiplex PCR assay. The Illumina HiSeq System was used to sequence the amplified TCR beta libraries as 87-base-pair reads. The published analysis was carried out like this. A later analysis tallied 75 million to 85 million unique TCR beta chains across the 610 or so repertoires, and approximately 11 million of those chains were shared by two or more donors. A nearest-neighbor algorithm error-corrected the raw reads and collapsed the reads into unique sequences, merging closely related sequences to remove PCR and sequencing errors. V, D and J gene segments were assigned by aligning CDR3 sequences to IMGT reference sequences. Each retained sequence needed at least a six-nucleotide match to both a V gene segment and a J gene segment. Rearrangements were classified as productive when the CDR3 lacked stop codons and remained in frame with V and J, and all other rearrangements were classified as non-productive. CDR3 was defined by IMGT convention, running from the second conserved V-encoded cysteine to the conserved J-encoded phenylalanine. The earlier analysis of about 530 of the donors excluded any sequence lacking an unambiguous match to a single V gene segment. In an earlier analysis of 450 to 750 of the donors, a V segment was called functional when productive rearrangements were above 56.7%, and segregating when the standard deviation between donors exceeded 5%. To diagnose cytomegalovirus status from the catalog of TCR beta chain sequences, a statistical classification framework was built. In a later analysis, V and J genes were assigned by comparing TCR nucleotide sequences against IMGT/GENE-DB human TR gene sequences. Using the TCRdist pipeline, a later analysis assigned CDR3 sequences along with most-parsimonious VDJ recombination scenarios. A later analysis defined each TCR beta chain by its CDR3 amino acid sequence plus V-gene family, and excluded reads lacking a unique V-gene family. To address suspected cross-contamination and a sequencing artifact, a later analysis removed some 620 highly shared, low-generation-probability nucleotide sequences. In a later analysis, a clonal expansion index was calculated for each public chain from normalized within-repertoire ranks of inferred template counts. Generation probabilities in a later analysis came from a VDJ recombination model fitted to out-of-frame rearrangements, and those results were checked against IGoR. In a later analysis, hypergeometric tests were used to score TCR-TCR, TCR-HLA and TCR-CMV co-occurrence, with a repertoire-size bias correction applied to TCR pairs. To estimate false discovery rates, a later analysis permuted the HLA or CMV assignments 20 times. In a later analysis, co-occurring TCRs were grouped using DBSCAN, with TCRdist sequence similarity added in when clustering inside HLA-allele-positive subsets. Repertoires with fewer than 30,000 or more than 120,000 public chains were left out of co-occurrence clustering, as were about 5 repertoires with anomalous nucleotide sharing. The table comes from immuneACCESS by way of TCRdb, which keeps in-frame sequences with V and J called. Part of the clones is missing from these tables; in studies checked, under half for an unresolved V gene and the rest for unknown reasons. Clonal size and the V and J genes are those of that table, whereas D and trimming came from the DNA. Within this sample are 150,000 to 200,000 clones, with 81% of them counted one time only. The top ten constitute about 1.8% of the sample.

Sequences were obtained from PBMCs. Here the chain combines TRBV5-4 and TRBJ1-2, and possibly TRBD1, on 5 matching bases. This TCR derives from a man younger than 35 in good health and CMV-seronegative. Here is the DNA: TGTGCCAGCAGCCGATGGGGCAGGGCCAACGGCTACACCTTC. It translates as CASSRWGRANGYTF.